This TCR beta chain was sequenced in a study of blood T cell repertoires in COVID-19. The table lists this clone with a count of one. Repertoires were generated with immunoSEQ multiplex PCR, while TCRdb's copy carries only in-frame clones and drops some. The data hold a few hundred thousand clones, with over 75% observed a single time. Enrollees, roughly 18 to 89 years old, lived in 25 or so US areas. Germline-derived CDR1 and CDR2 are SGHDN and FVKESK. This CDR3 is built from 12 residues. Deletions cut 0 bases from V and 6 bases from J, with 5 bases between. V and J are TRBV14 and TRBJ2-5; no reliable D call. The receptor was isolated from a young woman who had been exposed to COVID-19. The sample was PBMCs or T cells enriched from blood (not recorded which). CDR3 nucleotides: TGTGCCAGCAGCCAAGATAGAAAGACCCAGTACTTC. Its translation: CASSQDRKTQYF. The whole variable domain, filled in from reference TRBV14 and TRBJ2-5, reads EAGVTQFPSHSVIEKGQTVTLRCDPISGHDNLYWYRRVMGKEIKFLLHFVKESKQDESGMPNNRFLAERTGGTYSTLKVQPAELEDSGVYFCASSQDRKTQYFGPGTRLLVL.